This T cell receptor beta chain was profiled in a study of shared clonotypes between healthy human individuals. Details on this clone: No antigen is known for it.

Germline loops: CDR1 SNHLY, CDR2 FYNNEI. The length of the CDR3 is 14 residues. V was cut by 4 bases and J by 2 bases, with 12 bases left in between. Data came from immunoSEQ multiplex PCR; TCRdb stores just in-frame clones and leaves some out. The table lists roughly 1.4 million clones, approximately 98.5% of them singletons. Overall study results and limits: In having few donors, the study represented limited genetic and exposure-history diversity.

Material for sequencing was naive CD4+ T cells sorted from blood. The subset was: CD45RA+ positively selected. This sequence was found in a man aged 25 to 40 in good health. This chain connects TRBV2 to TRBJ2-7; D call uncertain. CDR3 coding DNA: TGTGCCAGCAGTGTTCAAGCGTCAACCTACGAGCAGTACTTC. Translation: CASSVQASTYEQYF. The entire variable domain, with the rest obtained from reference TRBV2 and TRBJ2-7, is as follows: EPEVTQTPSHQVTQMGQEVILRCVPISNHLYFYWYRQILGQKVEFLVSFYNNEISEKSEIFDDQFSVERPDGSNFTLKIRSTKLEDSAMYFCASSVQASTYEQYFGPGTRLTVT.